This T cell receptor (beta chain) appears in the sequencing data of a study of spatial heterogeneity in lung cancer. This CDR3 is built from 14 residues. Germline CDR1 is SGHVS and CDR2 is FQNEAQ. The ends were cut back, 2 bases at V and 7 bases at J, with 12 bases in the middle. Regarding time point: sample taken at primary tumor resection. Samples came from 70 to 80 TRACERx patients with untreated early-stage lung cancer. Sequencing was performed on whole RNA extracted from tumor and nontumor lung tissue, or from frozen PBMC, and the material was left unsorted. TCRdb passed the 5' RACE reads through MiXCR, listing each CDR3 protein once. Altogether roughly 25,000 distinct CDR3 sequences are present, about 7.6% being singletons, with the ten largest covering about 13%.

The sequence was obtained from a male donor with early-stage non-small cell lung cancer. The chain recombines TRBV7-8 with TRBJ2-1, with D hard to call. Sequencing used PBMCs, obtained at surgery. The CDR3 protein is CASSLQDELNEQFF. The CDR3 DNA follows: TGTGCCAGCAGCTTACAGGACGAACTAAATGAGCAGTTCTTC. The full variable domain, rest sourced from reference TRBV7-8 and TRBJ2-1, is GAGVSQSPRYKVAKRGQDVALRCDPISGHVSLFWYQQALGQGPEFLTYFQNEAQLDKSGLPSDRFFAERPEGSVSTLKIQRTQQEDSAVYLCASSLQDELNEQFFGPGTRLTVL.